The 10 T cell receptor beta chains below come from one sample, sequenced in a study of identifying expanded T cells in peripheral blood (dated by TCRdb to between 2017 and 2020). The library was built by means of the immunoSEQ multiplex PCR assay. Not all clones reach the TCRdb copy of this immuneACCESS table, which keeps in-frame sequences only. Checked studies attribute under half of the gap to unresolved V genes and leave the rest unexplained. The sample contains around 81,000 clones, 70% to 90% of them found a single time. The ten most abundant clones make up roughly 4.1% of the sample. Sequencing used blood. These receptors were taken from a person between 18 and 75 years old in good health.

The chain is built from TRBV18 and TRBJ2-1; TRBD1 agrees at 8 bases. The CDR3 consists of 17 residues. In germline, CDR1 is KGHSH, CDR2 LQKENI. J gave up 1 base and V 4 bases, and 9 bases lay outside the gene matches. The CDR3 bases are TGTGCCAGCTCACTCCGAGGACAGGGTAGTTCCTACAATGAGCAGTTCTTC. Its translation is CASSLRGQGSSYNEQFF.

The chain employs TRBV6-5 and TRBJ2-3; no reliable D call. The length of the CDR3 is 13 residues. The germline V and J ends were trimmed by 7 bases and 1 base, with 9 bases remaining between them. CDR1 MNHEY and CDR2 SVGAGI come from the germline V gene. CDR3 residues: CASNVPGTDTQYF. CDR3 in DNA: TGTGCCAGCAATGTACCCGGCACAGATACGCAGTATTTT.

The rearrangement uses TRBV5-6 and TRBJ2-7, with 8 bases fitting TRBD1. The CDR3 extends over 15 amino acids. V lost 2 bases, J lost 4 bases, and 8 bases stayed unmatched. Germline V CDR1 and CDR2: SGHDT, YYEEEE. The CDR3 reads CASSFFQGAKYEQYF. In DNA, the CDR3 is TGTGCCAGCAGCTTTTTCCAGGGGGCGAAGTACGAGCAGTACTTC.

This clone was observed a handful of times. V gene TRBV7-9 combines with J gene TRBJ1-2; 8 bases are a match to TRBD1. The CDR3 extends over 14 amino acids. CDR1 is SEHNR, CDR2 FQNEAQ, per germline (reference sequence). V shed 5 bases, J shed 4 bases, and the junction held 6 bases outside the gene matches. The CDR3 DNA follows: TGTGCCAGCAGCCCGAGAGACAGGGGCTATGGCTACACCTTC. Residues: CASSPRDRGYGYTF.

The genes are TRBV4-1 and TRBJ2-7; tentative D call: TRBD2 (6 bases). The CDR3 extends over 15 amino acids. The germline V gene encodes CDR1 MGHRA and CDR2 YSYEKL. The V gene lost 0 bases and the J gene lost 0 bases, with 9 bases spanning the gap. CDR3 residues: CASSQDWTTSYEQYF. The CDR3 bases are TGCGCCAGCAGCCAAGATTGGACTACCTCCTACGAGCAGTACTTC.

The V and J genes are TRBV6-1 and TRBJ2-1, with no clear D. There are 13 residues in the CDR3. The V gene's germline CDR1 is MNHNS and CDR2 SASEGT. V was clipped by 0 bases and J by 10 bases, with 10 bases between them. CDR3 residues: CASSEAPAREQFF. The CDR3 region has the DNA TGTGCCAGCAGTGAAGCCCCTGCTCGGGAGCAGTTCTTC.

The chain employs TRBV23-1 and TRBJ2-5; possibly TRBD1 for D (5 bases). TRBV23-1 falls under the ORF class, with uncertain function. V dropped 4 bases and J dropped 2 bases, with 11 bases sitting between them. The CDR3 extends over 14 amino acids. CDR3 sequence: CASSPNRTQETQYF. In DNA form, the CDR3 reads TGCGCCAGCAGTCCTAATAGGACACAAGAGACCCAGTACTTC.

The J gene is TRBJ1-2, the V gene TRBV9, with TRBD1 matching over 10 bases. V lost 2 bases, J lost 8 bases, and 3 bases stayed unmatched. The CDR3 runs to 13 residues. Germline CDR1 is SGDLS and CDR2 is YYNGEE. CDR3: CASSVGQGFGYTF. The CDR3 nucleotides are TGTGCCAGCAGCGTGGGACAGGGGTTCGGCTACACCTTC.

The chain couples TRBV7-9 to TRBJ2-7, with D perhaps matching TRBD1 (5 bases). Germline CDR1 is SEHNR and CDR2 is FQNEAQ (reference sequence). Trimming removed 6 bases at V and 3 bases at J, with 9 bases between. The CDR3 is 12 amino acids. For the CDR3, the DNA is TGTGCCAGCAGGAGAGACAGCTACGAGCAGTACTTC. It yields the protein CASRRDSYEQYF.

This sequence joins TRBV2 and TRBJ2-3; a weak D match, TRBD2 (6 bases). Looked up from germline, CDR1 is SNHLY and CDR2 is FYNNEI. The CDR3 totals 11 residues. In nucleotides, the CDR3 is TGTGGCTGGGGCGGGGTCGATACGCAGTATTTT. Its protein is CGWGGVDTQYF.